Shown below are 14 T cell receptor beta chains from a single sample sequenced in a study of cytotoxic CD8 clonotypes in ibrutinib-treated CLL (dated by TCRdb to 2020 to 2022). The library was built by means of the immunoSEQ multiplex PCR assay. In its TCRdb copy, this immuneACCESS table keeps in-frame sequences only and misses some clones. Where compared with another copy, unresolved V genes explain less than half of these, and the others have no known cause. In this sample the table shows about 160,000 clones, about 88% of which occur a single time. The top ten clones comprise around 3.1% of the sample. According to the study, the label for this sample's time point signals: progressive disease on ibrutinib. The sequencing used PBMCs, collected at disease progression, from a patient treated with ibrutinib. Receptor source: a human donor with chronic lymphocytic leukemia.

The chain carries TRBV6-5 and TRBJ2-5; TRBD2 matches 10 bases. Germline V gene data show CDR1 as MNHEY and CDR2 as SVGAGI. The ends lost 3 bases at V and 3 bases at J; junction bases unmatched: 7. The CDR3 length is 16 residues. CDR3 bases: TGTGCCAGCAGTTATATCCCCGGACTAGCGGAAGAGACCCAGTACTTC. Protein product: CASSYIPGLAEETQYF.

Only a few counts were recorded for this clone. The CDR3 bases are TGTGCCACGGGACTAGCCGATGAGCAGTTCTTC. Its protein is CATGLADEQFF. The chain couples TRBV10-3 to TRBJ2-1, with 9 bases aligning to TRBD2. The CDR3 extends over 11 amino acids. Trimming cost V 10 bases and J 8 bases; bases outside gene matches: 3. Germline V gene sequence: CDR1 ENHRY, CDR2 SYGVKD.

This sequence joins TRBV6-6 and TRBJ2-1, with a tentative D call TRBD2 (6 bases). The germline V gene encodes CDR1 MNHNY and CDR2 SVGAGI (reference sequence). Trimming left V 7 bases short and J 3 bases short, with 16 bases between. This CDR3 has 15 residues. The CDR3 DNA reads as TGTGCCAGCAATTCCATCTGGCGGGACTACAATGAGCAGTTCTTC. It encodes CASNSIWRDYNEQFF.

This clone has just one count. The chain links TRBV19 to TRBJ2-1; 8 bases are a match to TRBD2. Germline assignment: CDR1 LNHDA and CDR2 SQIVND (reference sequence). Trimming took 1 base from V and 4 from J; bases not matched to a gene: 3. This CDR3 is built from 15 residues. The CDR3 DNA sequence: TGTGCCAGTAGTATAGCGGGAGGGCCGTACAATGAGCAGTTCTTC. Its protein is CASSIAGGPYNEQFF.

This clone turned up a few times. The chain's CDR3 is CASSQSPPLKGETQYF. The CDR3 nucleotides read TGCGCCAGCAGCCAATCGCCTCCCCTTAAGGGAGAGACCCAGTACTTC. V and J are TRBV4-1 and TRBJ2-5; D unresolved. V shed 2 bases and J shed 4 bases, with 17 bases lying between them. Germline V gene sequence: CDR1 MGHRA, CDR2 YSYEKL. The CDR3 is 16 amino acids.

J is TRBJ2-7 and V is TRBV7-9; perhaps TRBD2 as D (6 bases). Trimming stripped 2 bases from V and 4 bases from J, with 9 bases between. Germline-derived CDR1 and CDR2 are SEHNR and FQNEAQ (reference sequence). The CDR3 is 13 residues long. As DNA, the CDR3 is TGTGCCAGCAGCTTACCTAGCGCGTACGAGCAGTACTTC. It codes for CASSLPSAYEQYF.

The chain has TRBV7-8 and TRBJ1-5; 11 nucleotides line up with TRBD1. In germline, CDR1 is SGHVS, CDR2 FQNEAQ. The trim removed 3 bases at V and 0 bases at J, leaving 10 bases unmatched. The CDR3 totals 19 residues. DNA of the CDR3: TGTGCCAGCAGCTTGGGACAGGGGGTTTACGGAGGTAGCAATCAGCCCCAGCATTTT. Protein: CASSLGQGVYGGSNQPQHF.

Written as DNA, the CDR3 is TGTGCCAGCAGCCAAAGAGGGACAGTCTCTGGAAACACCATATATTTT. Translated: CASSQRGTVSGNTIYF. The rearrangement links TRBV7-3 to TRBJ1-3, with 7 bases lining up with TRBD1. Unmatched junction bases numbered 7, after V lost 5 bases and J lost 0 bases. The CDR3 runs 16 residues. Looked up from germline, CDR1 is SGHTA and CDR2 is FQGTGA.

V and J are TRBV5-4 and TRBJ2-3, with TRBD2 matching over 8 bases. Per the germline V gene, CDR1 is SGHNT and CDR2 is YYREEE (reference sequence). CDR3 size: 16 residues. The junction had 6 bases not matched to a gene; V was cut back by 2 bases and J by 1 base. In nucleotides, the CDR3 is TGTGCCAGCAGCTTTATGTTGACTAGCGGCACAGATACGCAGTATTTT. Translated, it gives CASSFMLTSGTDTQYF.

The chain joins TRBV13 to TRBJ2-7; 7 bases match TRBD2. Germline CDR1 and CDR2: PRHDT and FYEKMQ (reference sequence). V shed 4 bases, J shed 3 bases, and the junction held 12 bases outside the gene matches. This CDR3 is 16 amino acids long. CDR3 region: CASSSRRDYGSYEQYF. The CDR3 DNA sequence: TGTGCCAGCAGCTCGCGAAGGGACTACGGCAGCTACGAGCAGTACTTC.

The V call is TRBV28, the J call TRBJ2-7, with D maybe TRBD2 (6 bases). V lost 7 bases and J lost 4, with 11 bases in between. CDR3 length: 12 amino acids. Germline V gene sequence: CDR1 MDHEN, CDR2 SYDVKM. The CDR3 region has the DNA TGTGCCAGCACGGCGGGACTGTACGAGCAGTACTTC. This encodes CASTAGLYEQYF. Full variable domain (remainder filled in from reference TRBV28 and TRBJ2-7): DVKVTQSSRYLVKRTGEKVFLECVQDMDHENMFWYRQDPGLGLRLIYFSYDVKMKEKGDIPEGYSVSREKKERFSLILESASTNQTSMYLCASTAGLYEQYFGPGTRLTVT.

The chain combines TRBV15 with TRBJ2-7, with 8 bases identical to TRBD1. The CDR3 consists of 14 residues. V shed 5 bases, J shed 2 bases, and the junction held 5 bases outside the gene matches. Germline CDR1 and CDR2: LNHNV and YYDKDF (reference sequence). For the CDR3, the DNA is TGTGCCACCAGCCTGAGCAGGGGGCCCTACGAGCAGTACTTC. Its protein is CATSLSRGPYEQYF.

The chain recombines TRBV14 with TRBJ2-5; a possible D gene is TRBD2 (7 bases). Looked up from germline, CDR1 is SGHDN and CDR2 is FVKESK. The CDR3 length is 16 residues. V was clipped by 3 bases and J by 5 bases, with 19 bases between them. The CDR3 reads CASSHFRDKGGETQYF. The CDR3 DNA reads as TGTGCCAGCAGCCATTTCCGGGACAAGGGAGGGGAGACCCAGTACTTC.

The chain combines TRBV10-3 with TRBJ2-7, with D tentatively TRBD1 (5 bases). The CDR3 consists of 13 residues. V was trimmed by 11 bases and J by 3 bases, leaving 17 bases between them. The germline CDR1 and CDR2 sequences are ENHRY and SYGVKD. The CDR3 loop is CAAKGPSNYEQYF. DNA for the CDR3: TGTGCCGCCAAGGGGCCATCCAACTACGAGCAGTACTTC.